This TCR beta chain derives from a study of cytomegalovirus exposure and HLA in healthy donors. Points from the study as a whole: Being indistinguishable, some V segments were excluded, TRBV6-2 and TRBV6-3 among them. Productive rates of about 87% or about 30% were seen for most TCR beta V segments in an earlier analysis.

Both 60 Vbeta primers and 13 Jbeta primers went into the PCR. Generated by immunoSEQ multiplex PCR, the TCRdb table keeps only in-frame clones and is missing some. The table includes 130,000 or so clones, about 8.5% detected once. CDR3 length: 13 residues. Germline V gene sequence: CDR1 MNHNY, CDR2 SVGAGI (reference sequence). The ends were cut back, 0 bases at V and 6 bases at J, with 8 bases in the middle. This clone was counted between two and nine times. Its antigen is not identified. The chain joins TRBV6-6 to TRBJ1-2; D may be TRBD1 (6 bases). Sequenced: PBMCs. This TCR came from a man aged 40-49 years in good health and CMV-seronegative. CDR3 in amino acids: CASSYSDRNGYTF. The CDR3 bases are TGTGCCAGCAGTTACTCGGACAGAAATGGCTACACCTTC.